The next 31 T cell receptor beta chains were all read from a single sample in a study of neurological immune-mediated disorders. TCRdb re-called the 5' RACE reads with MiXCR, one entry per CDR3 protein. The table records 100,000 to 150,000 distinct CDR3 sequences, about 3.2% of them present only once. The material sequenced was PBMCs. The receptors come from a woman aged 25-40 years with multiple sclerosis.

This clonotype has ten or more counts. The rearrangement joins TRBV15 to TRBJ2-7; TRBD2 aligns across 13 bases. Germline V lookup: CDR1 LNHNV, CDR2 YYDKDF (reference sequence). The CDR3 covers 15 residues. The V and J ends lost 5 bases and 2 bases, in that order; junction bases with no gene match: 3. The CDR3 is CATSAGLAGAYEQYF. The CDR3 coding sequence is TGTGCCACCAGCGCAGGACTAGCGGGAGCCTACGAGCAGTACTTC.

This clonotype has at least ten counts. The chain links TRBV6-6 to TRBJ2-2, with D tentatively TRBD1 (5 bases). The germline CDR1 and CDR2 sequences are MNHNY and SVGAGI (reference sequence). V was pared by 5 bases and J by 6 bases, with 13 bases between. There are 14 residues in the CDR3. In DNA, the CDR3 is TGTGCCAGCAGTAATCAGGGTTTTTCCGGGGAGCTGTTTTTT. This codes for CASSNQGFSGELFF.

This chain joins TRBV27 and TRBJ1-5; perhaps TRBD1 as D (5 bases). CDR1 and CDR2 (germline): MNHEY, SMNVEV (reference sequence). V lost 2 bases and J 5 bases, leaving 19 bases between the germline ends. The CDR3 sequence is 17 residues long. As DNA, the CDR3 is TGTGCCAGCAGTTTAGGGGGGTATCCAGGTCGGGATCAGCCCCAGCATTTT. As protein: CASSLGGYPGRDQPQHF.

This clonotype was detected ten times or more. V and J are TRBV4-1 and TRBJ2-2, with 7 nucleotides matching TRBD1. V lost 8 bases and J lost 5; bases outside the gene matches: 5. The CDR3 covers 13 residues. Germline V CDR1 and CDR2: MGHRA, YSYEKL. The CDR3 coding sequence is TGCGCCAGCCCCGGGACAGAAACCGGGGAGCTGTTTTTT. Its translation: CASPGTETGELFF.

This clonotype was detected many times. The genes are TRBV6-5 and TRBJ1-5; D may be TRBD1 (5 bases). Germline CDR1 reads MNHEY; CDR2 reads SVGAGI. This CDR3 region has 14 residues. Trimming took off 6 bases at V and 5 bases at J, with 14 bases between the two ends. The CDR3 DNA follows: TGTGCCAGCAGGGTGGGCAGGGAGGATCAGCCCCAGCATTTT. Protein product: CASRVGREDQPQHF.

This clonotype was seen ten or more times. This rearrangement joins TRBV7-2 to TRBJ2-5; either TRBD1 or TRBD2 may fit D (6 bases each). The germline V gene has CDR1 SGHTA and CDR2 FQGNSA. The V and J ends lost 5 bases and 5 bases respectively, with 15 bases between them. The CDR3 runs 14 residues. The CDR3 DNA sequence: TGTGCCAGCAGCCCATCGGGGGCCGGGGAGACCCAGTACTTC. This translates into CASSPSGAGETQYF.

This clonotype came up many times. This chain joins TRBV20-1 and TRBJ2-2; D remains ambiguous. V was trimmed by 0 bases and J by 0 bases, leaving 8 bases between them. This CDR3 comprises 15 residues. Germline V CDR1 and CDR2: DFQATT, SNEGSKA (reference sequence). CDR3: CSARDEPPNTGELFF. The CDR3 nucleotides read TGCAGTGCTAGAGATGAGCCGCCGAACACCGGGGAGCTGTTTTTT.

This clonotype was found many times. This chain uses TRBV29-1 with TRBJ2-7; no clear D gene. The V gene lost 1 base and the J gene lost 5 bases, with 6 bases spanning the gap. The CDR3 has 11 residues. CDR1 is SQVTM, CDR2 ANQGSEA, per germline. The CDR3 region has the DNA TGCAGCGTTGAAGCGGAGAACGAGCAGTACTTC. Protein product: CSVEAENEQYF.

V gene TRBV6-5 combines with J gene TRBJ2-7; D is undetermined. This CDR3 has 13 residues. Trimming took 2 bases from V and 4 from J, leaving 9 bases between them. From germline, CDR1 is MNHEY and CDR2 SVGAGI. The chain's CDR3 is CASSYRDAYEQYF. The CDR3 DNA is TGTGCCAGCAGTTACAGGGATGCGTACGAGCAGTACTTC.

This clonotype came up many times. The chain is built from TRBV10-2 and TRBJ2-3; 8 bases line up with TRBD1. J was trimmed by 0 bases and V by 11 bases; bases with no gene match: 7. The CDR3 runs 14 residues. The germline V gene encodes CDR1 WSHSY and CDR2 SAAADI. In DNA form, the CDR3 reads TGCGCCGTTGCACAGGGGGATAGCACAGATACGCAGTATTTT. It yields the protein CAVAQGDSTDTQYF.

This clonotype was detected ten times or more. This chain joins TRBV7-9 and TRBJ2-1; 11 bases map to TRBD2. With V trimmed by 7 bases and J by 4 bases, 3 bases remained unmatched. The CDR3 is 14 amino acids. Germline V gene data show CDR1 as SEHNR and CDR2 as FQNEAQ (reference sequence). The CDR3: CASKGTSGYNEQFF. The CDR3 nucleotides read TGTGCCAGCAAGGGGACTAGCGGTTACAATGAGCAGTTCTTC.

This clonotype was seen ten or more times. The V gene is TRBV9, the J gene TRBJ2-7, with unresolved D. Germline CDR1 and CDR2: SGDLS and YYNGEE. The CDR3 length is 13 residues. Trimming left V 3 bases short and J 3 bases short, with 10 bases between. The CDR3 reads CASSAGPDYEQYF. Written as DNA, the CDR3 is TGTGCCAGCAGCGCAGGACCCGACTACGAGCAGTACTTC.

This clonotype was seen at least ten times. The V gene is TRBV12-3 or TRBV12-4, the J gene TRBJ2-1, with unresolved D. The length of the CDR3 is 13 residues. V lost 4 bases, J lost 6 bases, and 10 bases lay in between. CDR3 bases: TGTGCCAGCAGTTCTATACCAACCAATGAGCAGTTCTTC. It specifies CASSSIPTNEQFF.

This clonotype was seen repeatedly, ten times or more. The V and J genes are TRBV30 and TRBJ2-1; D is tentatively TRBD1 or TRBD2 (5 bases each). Germline V gene lookup returns CDR1 GTSNPN and CDR2 SVGIG (reference sequence). V lost 1 base to trimming and J lost 5 bases, with 21 bases between them. The CDR3 spans 17 residues. The CDR3 sequence: CAWSARGIAGANNEQFF. CDR3 in DNA: TGTGCCTGGAGTGCCCGAGGAATAGCCGGGGCCAACAATGAGCAGTTCTTC.

In its sample, this clonotype was seen many times. V gene TRBV6-5 combines with J gene TRBJ1-5, with TRBD1 matching over 9 bases. CDR1 and CDR2 from the germline V gene are MNHEY and SVGAGI. The CDR3 loop spans 14 amino acids. V lost 7 bases and J lost 4; bases outside the gene matches: 5. CDR3: CASKRQGGNQPQHF. CDR3 sequence (DNA): TGTGCCAGCAAGAGACAGGGGGGGAATCAGCCCCAGCATTTT.

The chain couples TRBV19 to TRBJ1-5, with D unclear. Per germline, CDR1 LNHDA and CDR2 SQIVND (reference sequence). The CDR3 is 10 amino acids. V was cut by 10 bases and J by 8 bases, with 9 bases left in between. CDR3: CATGYKPQHF. DNA for the CDR3: TGTGCCACCGGATATAAGCCCCAGCATTTT.

The table lists this clonotype with many counts. The chain uses TRBV7-2 and TRBJ2-7, with 7 bases identical to TRBD2. After removal of 5 bases from V and 7 bases from J, the junction contained 5 bases not matched to a gene. The CDR3 spans 12 residues. CDR1 and CDR2 from the germline V gene are SGHTA and FQGNSA. The CDR3 is CASSRREEEQYF. The CDR3 nucleotides read TGTGCCAGCAGCCGCCGGGAGGAAGAGCAGTACTTC.

This clonotype has at least ten counts. This chain links TRBV14 with TRBJ2-3; TRBD2 might be the D (6 bases). Germline V gene sequence: CDR1 SGHDN, CDR2 FVKESK. V was cut by 4 bases and J by 11 bases, with 25 bases left in between. CDR3 length equals 16 residues. The CDR3 DNA is TGTGCCAGCAGCCCGCCTGTAGTTAGCGGTACCTGGAGGCAGTATTTT. The encoded protein is CASSPPVVSGTWRQYF.

Many counts were recorded for this clonotype. CDR3 coding DNA: TGTGCCAGCAGCTTTGGGACAGGGATGGTTCAGCCCCAGCATTTT. This encodes CASSFGTGMVQPQHF. The chain uses TRBV5-6 and TRBJ1-5; 9 bases map to TRBD1. The V gene's germline CDR1 is SGHDT and CDR2 YYEEEE. The CDR3 length is 15 residues. J was trimmed by 6 bases and V by 2 bases; bases with no gene match: 6.

This clonotype has a count of ten or more. The J gene is TRBJ2-7, the V gene TRBV12-3 or TRBV12-4; D unclear. V lost 5 bases, J lost 0 bases, and 8 bases lay in between. This CDR3 is built from 13 residues. The DNA for the CDR3 is TGTGCCAGCAGTCCCGTTGGCTCCTACGAGCAGTACTTC. Protein: CASSPVGSYEQYF.

Ten or more counts support this clonotype. The chain couples TRBV27 to TRBJ2-2; D is unclear. The CDR3 has 13 amino acids. The V end was cut by 6 bases, the J end by 7 bases, with 12 bases between. In germline, CDR1 is MNHEY, CDR2 SMNVEV (reference sequence). CDR3 in amino acids: CASSGPLGGELFF. The CDR3 DNA sequence: TGTGCCAGCAGCGGGCCCCTGGGCGGGGAGCTGTTTTTT.

This clonotype was recorded many times. This chain connects TRBV19 to TRBJ1-5; weak D call: TRBD1 (6 bases). CDR3 length: 13 residues. Trimming removed 5 bases from V and 3 bases from J, with 8 bases in between. Germline-derived CDR1 and CDR2 are LNHDA and SQIVND (reference sequence). The CDR3 nucleotides are TGTGCCAGTAGTGGGGGCTACAATCAGCCCCAGCATTTT. This gives the protein CASSGGYNQPQHF.

This clonotype was counted many times. Written as DNA, the CDR3 is TGCGCCAGCAGCTCTCCGGGCTACGAGCAGTACTTC. Protein sequence: CASSSPGYEQYF. This rearrangement joins TRBV5-1 to TRBJ2-7; D is unclear. The CDR3 length is 12 residues. Between the trimmed V and J ends, which lost 3 bases and 3 bases, there was a span of 7 bases. The germline V gene has CDR1 SGHRS and CDR2 YFSETQ.

This clonotype was picked up many times. The chain is built from TRBV12-3 or TRBV12-4 and TRBJ1-2, with TRBD1 matching 9 bases. CDR3 length: 15 residues. Trimming at V came to 7 bases and at J to 2 bases, leaving 8 bases not matched to a gene. CDR3 in DNA: TGTGCCAGCACTACGCGACAGGGGGTAAACTATGGCTACACCTTC. Translation gives CASTTRQGVNYGYTF.

This clonotype was counted many times. The chain recombines TRBV25-1 with TRBJ1-3, with unresolved D. The length of the CDR3 is 13 residues. The germline gives CDR1 MGHDK, CDR2 SYGVNS. V gave up 1 base and J gave up 3 bases, with 4 bases separating them. CDR3 sequence reads: CASSEWGGNTIYF. The CDR3 bases are TGTGCCAGCAGTGAATGGGGTGGAAACACCATATATTTT.

This clonotype has ten or more counts. This chain uses TRBV20-1 with TRBJ2-1; D not certain. This CDR3 is 12 amino acids long. Trimming removed 3 bases at V and 7 bases at J, with 10 bases between. The germline CDR1 and CDR2 sequences are DFQATT and SNEGSKA (reference sequence). Here the CDR3 reads CSARALRNEQFF. The DNA of the CDR3 is TGCAGTGCTAGGGCCCTGAGAAATGAGCAGTTCTTC.

The sample holds many counts of this clonotype. The rearrangement uses TRBV20-1 and TRBJ1-2, with D possibly TRBD1 on 6 matching bases. The CDR3 runs 13 residues. Trimming shortened V by 4 bases and J by 1 base, and 10 bases separated the two germline ends. CDR1 is DFQATT, CDR2 SNEGSKA, per germline (reference sequence). The CDR3 reads CSAISRGNYGYTF. The CDR3 region has the DNA TGCAGTGCTATTTCCAGGGGTAACTATGGCTACACCTTC.

This clonotype was picked up many times. The rearrangement links TRBV12-3 or TRBV12-4 to TRBJ1-1; D unclear. V lost 5 bases to trimming and J lost 7 bases, with 8 bases between them. The CDR3 runs to 11 residues. The CDR3 DNA follows: TGTGCCAGCAGTGACGCGGGTGAAGCTTTCTTT. It translates to CASSDAGEAFF.

This clonotype was observed at least ten times. This chain joins TRBV5-1 and TRBJ2-1; the D call may be TRBD1 or TRBD2 (6 bases each). Germline lookup yields CDR1 SGHRS and CDR2 YFSETQ. The CDR3 is made up of 15 amino acids. V shed 2 bases and J shed 4 bases, with 13 bases lying between them. CDR3 protein: CASSFVRGQYNEQFF. CDR3 DNA sequence: TGCGCCAGCAGCTTTGTCCGGGGGCAGTACAATGAGCAGTTCTTC. The entire variable domain, with the rest obtained from reference TRBV5-1 and TRBJ2-1, is as follows: KAGVTQTPRYLIKTRGQQVTLSCSPISGHRSVSWYQQTPGQGLQFLFEYFSETQRNKGNFPGRFSGRQFSNSRSEMNVSTLELGDSALYLCASSFVRGQYNEQFFGPGTRLTVL.

This clonotype has at least ten counts. J is TRBJ2-5 and V is TRBV15; no firm D call. Trimming stripped 0 bases from V and 10 bases from J, with 15 bases between. CDR1 is LNHNV and CDR2 is YYDKDF in the germline V gene (reference sequence). The CDR3 has 14 residues. CDR3 sequence reads: CATSRDDYMGGQYF. For the CDR3, the DNA is TGTGCCACCAGCAGAGATGATTATATGGGTGGCCAGTACTTC.

Only a few counts were recorded for this clonotype. This sequence may be a read error, since a much larger clone differs from it by one base. V usage is TRBV20-1 and J usage is TRBJ1-1; D unresolved. V gave up 5 bases and J gave up 1 base, with 11 bases separating them. CDR1 DFQATT and CDR2 SNEGSKA come from the germline V gene (reference sequence). The CDR3 spans 13 residues. CDR3 bases: TGCAGTGCTCGCAGAAAGCAGAACACTGAAGCTTTCTTT. Translated, it gives CSARRKQNTEAFF.